These T cell receptor beta chains were read from a single sample in a study of cytotoxic CD8 clonotypes in ibrutinib-treated CLL. This table comes from immunoSEQ multiplex PCR, and its TCRdb copy is limited to in-frame clones, with some not included. The table shows 250,000 to 350,000 clones, with 65% to 85% occurring only once. The source material was PBMCs, sampled at disease progression, from a patient treated with ibrutinib. Source of these receptors: a human donor with chronic lymphocytic leukemia. Both conserved end residues are part of each CDR3. Each record gives: clone size, J gene, D gene, V gene, CDR3 protein, CDR3 DNA. D genes are given only for firm matches. The size entry is marked missing in some rows and otherwise reads once, few, many or a size class.

>.|TRBJ2-7|TRBD1|TRBV4-1
CASSKGTGTGRYEQYF
TGCGCCAGCAGTAAAGGCACCGGGACAGGGAGATACGAGCAGTACTTC
>.|TRBJ2-5|.|TRBV4-1
CASSQGVRGRMETQYF
TGCGCCAGCAGCCAAGGAGTTCGGGGACGGATGGAGACCCAGTACTTC
>.|TRBJ2-3|.|TRBV2
CASNQGGAAADTQYF
TGTGCCAGCAATCAAGGGGGGGCCGCGGCAGATACGCAGTATTTT
>.|TRBJ2-7|.|TRBV6-6
CASSLGDVYEQYF
TGTGCCAGCAGTTTAGGGGACGTCTACGAGCAGTACTTC
>few|TRBJ2-7|.|TRBV15
CATSAQDIHEEEQYF
TGTGCCACCAGCGCCCAGGACATCCACGAGGAGGAGCAGTACTTC
>.|TRBJ2-3|TRBD2|TRBV7-3
CASSLFSGGPPDTQYF
TGTGCCAGCAGCTTATTTAGCGGGGGGCCCCCAGATACGCAGTATTTT
>few|TRBJ1-1|TRBD1|TRBV25-1
CASRDRANTEAFF
TGTGCCAGCAGGGACAGGGCCAACACTGAAGCTTTCTTT
>.|TRBJ2-7|TRBD2|TRBV9
CASSVGSSGGFHEQYF
TGTGCCAGCAGCGTAGGTTCCAGCGGGGGGTTCCACGAGCAGTACTTC
>.|TRBJ1-2|.|TRBV18
CASSPPTPGGYTF
TGTGCCAGCTCACCACCAACCCCTGGGGGCTACACCTTC
>.|TRBJ1-6|.|TRBV7-2
CASSPTSLYSPLHF
TGTGCCAGCAGCCCGACGAGCCTGTATTCACCCCTCCACTTT
>.|TRBJ1-1|TRBD1|TRBV4-2
CASSQRHQGARTEAFF
TGTGCCAGCAGCCAGAGACATCAGGGGGCGCGGACTGAAGCTTTCTTT
>few|TRBJ1-5|.|TRBV4-1
CASSPSLGLPNQPQHF
TGCGCCAGCAGCCCAAGTTTGGGACTTCCCAATCAGCCCCAGCATTTT
>.|TRBJ2-7|.|TRBV10-2
CASSGSSWEQYF
TGCGCCAGCAGCGGGAGTTCGTGGGAGCAGTACTTC
>.|TRBJ1-2|.|TRBV10-3
CAISPRTRANWDYGYTF
TGTGCCATCAGCCCCCGCACCCGGGCAAATTGGGACTATGGCTACACCTTC
>.|TRBJ1-1|.|TRBV9
CASSAAGGGTEAFF
TGTGCCAGCAGCGCCGCGGGCGGCGGGACTGAAGCTTTCTTT
>.|TRBJ2-4|.|TRBV5-1
CASSLPDRGAGAKNIQYF
TGCGCCAGCAGCTTGCCGGATCGGGGGGCGGGAGCCAAAAACATTCAGTACTTC
>.|TRBJ1-2|.|TRBV7-3
CASSLTGSLYGYTF
TGTGCCAGCAGCTTAACGGGCAGCCTCTATGGCTACACCTTC
>.|TRBJ2-1|.|TRBV9
CASSGLGEQFF
TGTGCCAGCAGCGGCCTGGGGGAGCAGTTCTTC
>.|TRBJ2-3|TRBD2|TRBV18
CASSPEVTSGIDTQYF
TGTGCCAGCTCACCAGAAGTAACTAGCGGGATTGATACGCAGTATTTT
>.|TRBJ2-7|.|TRBV11-2
CASSLGRGSEQYF
TGTGCCAGCAGCTTAGGTCGGGGATCCGAGCAGTACTTC
>.|TRBJ2-1|TRBD2|TRBV10-2
CARRRTSGVDYNEQFF
TGCGCCAGGCGTAGGACTAGCGGGGTCGACTACAATGAGCAGTTCTTC
>.|TRBJ2-5|.|TRBV4-2
CASSQGRLVGTETQYF
TGTGCCAGCAGCCAAGGCCGACTAGTAGGTACTGAGACCCAGTACTTC
>.|TRBJ2-1|TRBD2|TRBV9
CASSASGRVADEQFF
TGTGCCAGCAGCGCTAGCGGGAGGGTTGCCGATGAGCAGTTCTTC
>few|TRBJ2-7|.|TRBV2
CASSEARRSPYEQYF
TGTGCCAGCAGTGAAGCGAGACGTTCGCCCTACGAGCAGTACTTC
>.|TRBJ2-3|TRBD2|TRBV12-5
CASGLVASVRAGPTDTQYF
TGTGCTAGTGGTTTGGTAGCTAGTGTACGAGCGGGACCCACAGATACGCAGTATTTT